A single sample gave rise to the 20 T cell receptor beta chains below, sequenced in a study of blood T cell repertoires in COVID-19. Clones were read by immunoSEQ multiplex PCR, and TCRdb kept only the in-frame ones, dropping some. The data contain some 80,000 clones, approximately 82% of them singletons. Sequences were obtained from peripheral blood. The receptors derive from a human donor in a cohort sampled during active COVID-19.

The V gene is TRBV7-2, the J gene TRBJ1-5; a weak D match, TRBD1 (6 bases). The V and J ends lost 5 bases and 4 bases respectively, with 9 bases between them. This CDR3 comprises 13 residues. CDR1 and CDR2 (germline): SGHTA, FQGNSA. Here the CDR3 reads CASSRTANQPQHF. The CDR3 DNA reads as TGTGCCAGCAGCAGGACAGCGAATCAGCCCCAGCATTTT.

This CDR3 reads CASSRGAPGGNSPLHF. The DNA of the CDR3 is TGTGCCAGCAGTCGGGGGGCCCCAGGGGGCAATTCACCCCTCCACTTT. The chain links TRBV2 to TRBJ1-6; TRBD1 aligns across 8 bases. Losses at the gene ends were 5 bases for V and 7 bases for J; bases not matched to a gene: 10. Per germline, CDR1 SNHLY and CDR2 FYNNEI. The length of the CDR3 is 16 residues.

The CDR3 protein is CASSLTSGGMNNEQFF. The CDR3 DNA is TGTGCCAGCAGCTTAACTAGCGGGGGGATGAACAATGAGCAGTTCTTC. This rearrangement joins TRBV7-9 to TRBJ2-1, with 12 positions matching TRBD2. Germline V gene lookup returns CDR1 SEHNR and CDR2 FQNEAQ (reference sequence). The CDR3 is 16 amino acids. Trimming cost V 2 bases and J 5 bases; bases outside gene matches: 4.

This sequence joins TRBV7-8 and TRBJ1-3, with D maybe TRBD1 (6 bases). The V end was cut by 5 bases, the J end by 2 bases, with 13 bases between. CDR3 size: 15 residues. Germline CDR1 is SGHVS and CDR2 is FQNEAQ. The CDR3 loop reads CASSAQGSPGNTIYF. CDR3 DNA: TGTGCCAGCAGCGCACAGGGTTCCCCTGGAAACACCATATATTTT.

The CDR3 protein is CASSPGTGSGEQYF. DNA of the CDR3: TGTGCCAGCAGCCCAGGGACAGGGAGCGGGGAGCAGTACTTC. The chain is built from TRBV11-3 and TRBJ2-7, with TRBD1 matching over 9 bases. The germline CDR1 and CDR2 sequences are SGHNT and YENEEA. The V segment lost 5 bases and the J segment 7 bases; nucleotides outside the gene matches: 9. CDR3 length: 14 amino acids. Based on the CDR3 plus reference TRBV11-3 and TRBJ2-7, the full variable domain is EAGVVQSPRYKIIEKKQPVAFWCNPISGHNTLYWYLQNLGQGPELLIRYENEEAVDDSQLPKDRFSAERLKGVDSTLKIQPAELGDSAVYLCASSPGTGSGEQYFGPGTRLTVT.

The V gene is TRBV9, the J gene TRBJ1-4, with D hard to call. The V gene's germline CDR1 is SGDLS and CDR2 YYNGEE. The CDR3 sequence is 14 residues long. Trimming removed 1 base from V and 4 bases from J, with 8 bases in between. CDR3 region: CASSVTHSNEKLFF. The DNA for the CDR3 is TGTGCCAGCAGCGTAACCCACAGTAATGAAAAACTGTTTTTT.

CDR3 protein: CASSFGGRAAYEQYF. CDR3 DNA: TGTGCCAGCAGCTTCGGGGGGCGAGCTGCCTACGAGCAGTACTTC. The rearrangement links TRBV5-4 to TRBJ2-7; TRBD2 might be the D (7 bases). Germline CDR1 reads SGHNT; CDR2 reads YYREEE (reference sequence). This CDR3 has 15 residues. The V end was cut by 2 bases, the J end by 2 bases, with 14 bases between.

The chain is built from TRBV2 and TRBJ2-2; 10 bases fit TRBD1. This CDR3 is 14 amino acids long. Germline V gene sequence: CDR1 SNHLY, CDR2 FYNNEI. V lost 6 bases, J lost 8 bases, and 6 bases stayed unmatched. The CDR3 region has the DNA TGTGCCAGCAGACGGACAGGGGGGTCTGGGGAGCTGTTTTTT. Translating it yields CASRRTGGSGELFF.

The V and J genes are TRBV7-2 and TRBJ2-7, with 11 bases matching TRBD1. CDR3 size: 15 residues. Trimming cost V 3 bases and J 0 bases; bases outside gene matches: 1. In germline, CDR1 is SGHTA, CDR2 FQGNSA. The CDR3 bases are TGTGCCAGCAGCTTGGACAGGGGGCTCTCCTACGAGCAGTACTTC. It codes for CASSLDRGLSYEQYF.

Points on this clone: At one end, the junction sequence differs from germline, possibly due to a read error. The rearrangement joins TRBV6-1 to TRBJ2-1; 8 nucleotides line up with TRBD1. CDR3 length: 15 amino acids. CDR1 MNHNS and CDR2 SASEGT come from the germline V gene. In DNA, the CDR3 is TGTGCCAGCAGAGAAGGACAGGGTACATACAATGAGCAGTTCTTC. It is translated as CASREGQGTYNEQFF.

The table lists this clone with a count of one. CDR3 residues: CASRPPSRGHKSGANVLTF. CDR3 DNA sequence: TGTGCCAGCAGACCCCCGTCTAGGGGGCATAAATCTGGGGCCAACGTCCTGACTTTC. V gene TRBV27 combines with J gene TRBJ2-6; 7 positions agree with TRBD1. Germline V lookup: CDR1 MNHEY, CDR2 SMNVEV (reference sequence). The V and J ends lost 6 bases and 1 base, in that order; junction bases with no gene match: 15. The CDR3 consists of 19 residues.

The rearrangement uses TRBV4-1 and TRBJ1-2; D is undetermined. Germline V gene sequence: CDR1 MGHRA, CDR2 YSYEKL. The CDR3 length is 16 residues. Trimming shortened V by 0 bases and J by 5 bases, and 16 bases separated the two germline ends. The CDR3 DNA follows: TGCGCCAGCAGCCAAGATAGTCGGAAGGGCGGGTATGGCTACACCTTC. Amino acids: CASSQDSRKGGYGYTF.

This clone was counted once. This sequence joins TRBV6-5 and TRBJ2-1; D is possibly TRBD1 (6 bases). This CDR3 has 16 residues. Deletions cut 2 bases from V and 6 bases from J, with 17 bases between. Per germline, CDR1 MNHEY and CDR2 SVGAGI. As DNA, the CDR3 is TGTGCCAGCAGTTACACGACAGGACCTTTAGGCAATGAGCAGTTCTTC. Translating gives CASSYTTGPLGNEQFF.

A few counts support this clone. The J gene is TRBJ1-6, the V gene TRBV4-1, with TRBD1 matching 7 bases. The CDR3 covers 18 residues. Germline V lookup: CDR1 MGHRA, CDR2 YSYEKL. The V gene end was trimmed by 1 base and the J gene end by 7 bases; junction bases not matched to a gene: 13. This chain's CDR3 is CASSQGRAGGIANSPLHF. In DNA, the CDR3 is TGCGCCAGCAGCCAAGGGCGGGCAGGGGGAATCGCAAATTCACCCCTCCACTTT.

This clone came up a few times. This CDR3 is CSVTSGYEQYF. CDR3 in DNA: TGCAGCGTTACCTCGGGCTACGAGCAGTACTTC. V usage is TRBV29-1 and J usage is TRBJ2-7; D call uncertain. This CDR3 has 11 residues. The V and J ends lost 5 bases and 3 bases respectively, with 8 bases between them. Looked up from germline, CDR1 is SQVTM and CDR2 is ANQGSEA.

This clone was detected only once. This chain joins TRBV30 and TRBJ2-7; 9 positions agree with TRBD1. The germline V gene encodes CDR1 GTSNPN and CDR2 SVGIG (reference sequence). The length of the CDR3 is 15 residues. V lost 8 bases, J lost 1 base, and 12 bases stayed unmatched. CDR3 loop: CAGKKQGAISYEQYF. CDR3 nucleotide sequence: TGTGCCGGGAAAAAACAGGGGGCAATTTCCTACGAGCAGTACTTC. Full variable domain (rest looked up from reference TRBV30 and TRBJ2-7): SQTIHQWPATLVQPVGSPLSLECTVEGTSNPNLYWYRQAAGRGLQLLFYSVGIGQISSEVPQNLSASRPQDRQFILSSKKLLLSDSGFYLCAGKKQGAISYEQYFGPGTRLTVT.

The genes are TRBV4-1 and TRBJ1-4; possible D gene TRBD1, 5 bases. The CDR3 has 15 amino acids. V lost 3 bases, J lost 8 bases, and 16 bases lay in between. Germline V gene data show CDR1 as MGHRA and CDR2 as YSYEKL. CDR3 sequence: CASSQFGGTAEKLFF. The DNA of the CDR3 is TGCGCCAGCAGCCAGTTCGGGGGGACCGCGGAAAAACTGTTTTTT.

This clone showed up just once. This chain joins TRBV20-1 and TRBJ1-4; D unresolved. V lost 4 bases to trimming and J lost 7 bases, with 7 bases between them. The CDR3 extends over 11 amino acids. Germline CDR1 and CDR2: DFQATT and SNEGSKA (reference sequence). CDR3 protein: CSATPGEKLFF. In DNA, the CDR3 is TGCAGTGCTACACCAGGTGAAAAACTGTTTTTT.

V and J are TRBV18 and TRBJ1-2, with 8 bases aligning to TRBD1. This CDR3 spans 19 amino acids. Germline V gene lookup returns CDR1 KGHSH and CDR2 LQKENI. V trimming: 4 bases; J trimming: 4 bases; junction bases outside the gene matches: 20. CDR3 in amino acids: CASSQIPIGTGGTVYGYTF. DNA of the CDR3: TGTGCCAGCTCACAAATTCCTATCGGGACAGGCGGGACAGTCTATGGCTACACCTTC.

J is TRBJ2-7 and V is TRBV20-1, with D hard to call. There are 14 residues in the CDR3. Germline lookup yields CDR1 DFQATT and CDR2 SNEGSKA (reference sequence). Trimming pared 3 bases from V and 2 bases from J, leaving 14 bases between. This chain's CDR3 is CSASPHTDPYEQYF. The CDR3 DNA sequence: TGCAGTGCTAGTCCTCACACAGACCCCTACGAGCAGTACTTC.